Following are 2 T cell receptor beta chains from one sample sequenced in a study of a mutant IDH1 vaccine in newly diagnosed glioma. The sample's time point: week 11, during vaccination. Doses of 300 ug of mutant IDH1 20-mer peptide were given with topical imiquimod. The data were produced by immunoSEQ multiplex PCR, yet TCRdb's version contains in-frame clones alone and is incomplete. The table has roughly 120,000 clones, about four fifths seen once. These receptors' targets are unknown. The starting material was PBMCs, obtained from a glioma patient whose treatment included an IDH1 peptide vaccine. These receptors were taken from a middle-aged man with glioma.

The table lists this clone with a few counts. J is TRBJ2-3 and V is TRBV14; 12 bases match TRBD2. With 3 bases clipped from V and 4 bases from J, the junction kept 5 bases outside the gene matches. The germline V gene has CDR1 SGHDN and CDR2 FVKESK. This CDR3 has 16 residues. The CDR3 region has the DNA TGTGCCAGCAGCCATCGACTAGCGGGAGATTCAGATACGCAGTATTTT. The encoded protein is CASSHRLAGDSDTQYF. Together with reference TRBV14 and TRBJ2-3, the CDR3 gives the full variable domain: EAGVTQFPSHSVIEKGQTVTLRCDPISGHDNLYWYRRVMGKEIKFLLHFVKESKQDESGMPNNRFLAERTGGTYSTLKVQPAELEDSGVYFCASSHRLAGDSDTQYFGPGTRLTVL.

V is TRBV5-6 and J is TRBJ2-5, with a weak D call TRBD1 (6 bases). The CDR3 has 15 residues. V lost 3 bases, J lost 2 bases, and 14 bases lay in between. Germline CDR1 is SGHDT and CDR2 is YYEEEE. CDR3 residues: CASSSPGTPQETQYF. The CDR3 DNA reads as TGTGCCAGCAGCTCTCCCGGGACACCTCAAGAGACCCAGTACTTC.